This TCR beta chain derives from a study of blood T cells in healthy people across ages. Remarks on this clonotype: Antigen unknown.

General study findings and limits: Donor CMV infection status was unknown, possibly confounding age-related changes in expanded clonotypes.

Primers used in a second PCR of about 6 to 11 cycles were a sample-barcoded 5' primer and a J-beta primer mix. TCRdb fed the 5' RACE reads into MiXCR, producing one record per CDR3 protein. The sample has about 1.4 million distinct CDR3 sequences; approximately 59% are singletons. Germline CDR1 and CDR2: MGHRA and YSYEKL. Trimming removed 2 bases from V and 0 bases from J; junction bases left unmatched: 11. The CDR3 totals 18 residues. V and J are TRBV4-1 and TRBJ1-1; 8 nucleotides line up with TRBD1. The clonotype originates from a man aged 18 to 30 in good health. The sequenced sample consisted of blood. The CDR3 reads CASSQWTGIRGMNTEAFF. CDR3 sequence (DNA): TGCGCCAGCAGCCAATGGACAGGGATCAGGGGTATGAACACTGAAGCTTTCTTT.